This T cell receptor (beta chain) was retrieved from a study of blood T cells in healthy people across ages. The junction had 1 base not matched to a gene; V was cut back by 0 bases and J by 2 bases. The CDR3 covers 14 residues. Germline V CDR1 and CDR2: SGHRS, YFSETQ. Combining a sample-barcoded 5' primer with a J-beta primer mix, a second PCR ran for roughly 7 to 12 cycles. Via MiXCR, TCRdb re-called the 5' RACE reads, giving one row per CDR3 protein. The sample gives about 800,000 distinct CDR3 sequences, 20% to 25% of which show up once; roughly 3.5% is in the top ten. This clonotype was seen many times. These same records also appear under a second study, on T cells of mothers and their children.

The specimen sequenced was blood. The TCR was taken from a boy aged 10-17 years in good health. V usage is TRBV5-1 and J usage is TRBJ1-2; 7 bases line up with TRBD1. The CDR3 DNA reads TGCGCCAGCAGCTTGGAGACAGGGAACTATGGCTACACCTTC. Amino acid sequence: CASSLETGNYGYTF.